This T cell receptor beta chain was found in a study of radiation and T cells in renal cell carcinoma. Comment on this clone: Its antigen is not identified.

The method was immunoSEQ multiplex PCR; TCRdb's version includes in-frame clones alone and lacks a portion of them. Of over 15,000 clones listed, approximately 60% were seen once; the top ten hold around 13%. Documented treatment: 15 Gy SBRT to primary tumor, nephrectomy 4 weeks later. This CDR3 comprises 16 residues. Per germline, CDR1 LGHNA and CDR2 YNFKEQ. Germline trimming cut 0 bases from V and 3 bases from J; bases unmatched to any gene: 3. Overall study findings and caveats: Top tumor clonotypes rose in blood 2 weeks post-radiation, then contracted. Irradiated tumors had higher TCR clonality than control tumors.

J is TRBJ2-2 and V is TRBV4-2; 8 bases are a match to TRBD2. The origin of this receptor is an older woman with renal cell carcinoma. The sample in question was tumor tissue, obtained from a patient whose treatment included radiotherapy and nephrectomy. CDR3 sequence (DNA): TGTGCCAGCAGCCAAGAACGGGGGGGCCACACCGGGGAGCTGTTTTTT. This codes for CASSQERGGHTGELFF.